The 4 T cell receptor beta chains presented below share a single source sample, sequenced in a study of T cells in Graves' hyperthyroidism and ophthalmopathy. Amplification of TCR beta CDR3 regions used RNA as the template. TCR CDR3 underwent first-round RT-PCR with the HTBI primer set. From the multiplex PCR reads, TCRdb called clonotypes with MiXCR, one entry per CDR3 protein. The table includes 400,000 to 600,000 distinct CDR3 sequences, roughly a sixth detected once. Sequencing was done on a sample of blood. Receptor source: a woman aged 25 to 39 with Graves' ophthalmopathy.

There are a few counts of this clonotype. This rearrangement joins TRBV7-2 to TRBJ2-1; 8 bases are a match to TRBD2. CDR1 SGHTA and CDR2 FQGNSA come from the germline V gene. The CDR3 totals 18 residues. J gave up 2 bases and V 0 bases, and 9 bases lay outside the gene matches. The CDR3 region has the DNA TGTGCCAGCAGCTTAGCCCGGAATTGGCGGGAGGCCTACAATGAGCAGTTCTTC. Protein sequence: CASSLARNWREAYNEQFF.

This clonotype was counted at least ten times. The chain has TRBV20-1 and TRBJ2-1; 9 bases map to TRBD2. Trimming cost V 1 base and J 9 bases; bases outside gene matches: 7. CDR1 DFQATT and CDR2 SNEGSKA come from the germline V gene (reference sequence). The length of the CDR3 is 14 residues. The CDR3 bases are TGCAGTGCTAGAGTATTTAGCGGGAGCCTTGAGCAGTTCTTC. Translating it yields CSARVFSGSLEQFF.

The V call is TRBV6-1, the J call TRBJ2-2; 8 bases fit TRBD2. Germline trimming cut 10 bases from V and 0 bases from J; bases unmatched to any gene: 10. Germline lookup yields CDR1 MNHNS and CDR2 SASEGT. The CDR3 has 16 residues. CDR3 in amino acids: CATHLTSGANTGELFF. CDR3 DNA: TGTGCCACACACTTAACTAGCGGAGCGAACACCGGGGAGCTGTTTTTT.

CDR3 protein: CASSVPTSLGAGELFF. CDR3 sequence (DNA): TGTGCCAGCAGCGTACCGACTAGCTTGGGAGCCGGGGAGCTGTTTTTT. The V gene is TRBV11-2, the J gene TRBJ2-2, with 7 nucleotides matching TRBD2. From germline, CDR1 is SGHAT and CDR2 FQNNGV. V gave up 5 bases and J gave up 6 bases; unmatched junction bases: 12. This CDR3 is 16 amino acids long.